This T cell receptor (beta chain) was retrieved from a study of Tregs in tolerant kidney transplant recipients. Germline V gene lookup returns CDR1 MGHRA and CDR2 YSYEKL. The CDR3 totals 13 residues. Profiled with immunoSEQ multiplex PCR; TCRdb holds only in-frame clones, not every one. The sample table includes 15,000 or so clones. Related graft donors supplied nonmyeloablative bone marrow transplants, and mixed chimerism was transient. Study-wide findings and caveats: Biological reproducibility was not directly addressed, but technical replication error appeared minimal.

As to this clone: Its antigen is still unknown. The DNA ends 3 residues before the CDR3 does, and the rest of the CDR3 is filled in from the germline J gene.

V gene TRBV4-1 combines with J gene TRBJ1-1; possibly TRBD1 for D (6 bases). This clonotype was sampled from a human patient who received a combined kidney and bone marrow transplant. The graft donor may be the source of some T cells. The sequencing here drew on CD8+ T cells from blood (PBMCs), taken 6 months after the transplant. This CDR3 is CASSQTSDREAFF. The part of the CDR3 DNA that was read is TGCGCCAGCAGCCAAACCTCGGACAGAGAA.